Included here is one T cell receptor (beta chain) sequence, with context. Clinical symptoms, serum thyroxine, TRAb, thyroid ultrasound and orbital computed tomography were relied on for diagnosis. This specimen comes from a study of Graves' ophthalmopathy and Graves' hyperthyroidism. RNA transcripts yielded amplified TCR beta CDR3 regions. An opening RT-PCR round employed HTBI primers and preceded a second-round multiplex PCR. TCRdb re-analysed the multiplex PCR reads in MiXCR, keeping a single row per CDR3 protein. The top ten hold roughly 10% of the sample, which has around 1,000,000 distinct CDR3 sequences, about 38% seen once. The CDR3 contains 15 residues. The V gene end was trimmed by 2 bases and the J gene end by 6 bases; junction bases not matched to a gene: 6. Germline assignment: CDR1 SGHTS and CDR2 YDEGEE.

This receptor was identified in an adult man with Graves' hyperthyroidism. The material sequenced was peripheral blood or thyroid tissue (not recorded which). The V and J genes are TRBV5-8 and TRBJ2-5; TRBD1 agrees at 11 bases. This CDR3 reads CASSFLDRGLKTQYF. The CDR3 bases are TGTGCCAGCAGCTTCCTGGACAGGGGGCTTAAGACCCAGTACTTC.